This section outlines one T cell receptor (beta chain) sequence together with its context. The sample comes from a study of blood T cell repertoires in COVID-19. How the authors handled the data: Researchers report that nucleated cell counts were estimated from reference gene primer amplification. Assay used: immunoSEQ multiplex PCR; TCRdb lists only in-frame clones, some missing. Clonal size and the V and J genes are those of that table, whereas D and trimming came from the DNA. The table records about 90,000 clones, less than 80% of them present only once. Deletions cut 4 bases from V and 0 bases from J, with 10 bases between. Germline V gives CDR1 MNHEY, CDR2 SMNVEV (reference sequence). This CDR3 has 16 residues.

This TCR was recovered from an elderly woman with acute or convalescent COVID-19. The sequencing sample was made of peripheral blood. The rearrangement links TRBV27 to TRBJ1-6; D is ambiguous. The CDR3 DNA sequence: TGTGCCAGCAGTTCCCCGAGGGTCTCCTATAATTCACCCCTCCACTTT. Its protein product is CASSSPRVSYNSPLHF.